Sequencing of this T cell receptor (beta chain) was carried out in a study of vaccination and CD4 T cells after COVID-19. Cultured CD4+ T cell DNA was sequenced using the Oncomine TCR Beta short-read assay. Genomic DNA was drawn out of CD4+ T cells grown in culture. MiXCR, run by TCRdb on the PCR reads, gives a single entry per CDR3 protein. The repertoire holds roughly 3,000 distinct CDR3 sequences, with 25% to 30% as singletons. Treatment here: 10-day PBMC culture with coronavirus spike peptide pools or control peptides (ViraFEST assay). The germline V gene has CDR1 SEHNR and CDR2 FQNEAQ (reference sequence). This CDR3 is built from 15 residues. A note on this clonotype: Its antigen is unidentified. A much larger clonotype is one base distant, so this may be a read error.

This TCR was recovered from a human donor who had recovered from COVID-19. The chain carries TRBV7-9 and TRBJ1-2, with D possibly being TRBD1 (5 bases). Sequencing was performed on CD4+ T cells from blood, cultured in vitro, taken after SARS-CoV-2 vaccination. The CDR3 here is CASGLPTRATYGYTF. The DNA of the CDR3 is TGTGCCAGCGGCTTACCTACCAGGGCCACCTATGGCTACACCTTC.